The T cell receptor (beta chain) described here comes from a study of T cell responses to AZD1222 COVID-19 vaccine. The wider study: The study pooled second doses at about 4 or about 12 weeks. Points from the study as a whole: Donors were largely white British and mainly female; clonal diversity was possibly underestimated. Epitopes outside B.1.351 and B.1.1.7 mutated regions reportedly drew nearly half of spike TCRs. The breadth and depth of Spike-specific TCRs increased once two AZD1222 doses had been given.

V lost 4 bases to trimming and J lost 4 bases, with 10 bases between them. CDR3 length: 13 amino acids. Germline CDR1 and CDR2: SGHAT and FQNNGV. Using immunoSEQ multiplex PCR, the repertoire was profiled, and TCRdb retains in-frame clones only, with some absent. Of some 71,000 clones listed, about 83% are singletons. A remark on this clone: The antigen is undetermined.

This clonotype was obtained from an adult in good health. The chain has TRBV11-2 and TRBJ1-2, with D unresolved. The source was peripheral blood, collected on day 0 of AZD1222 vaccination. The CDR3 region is CASSYERSYGYTF. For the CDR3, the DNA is TGTGCCAGCAGCTACGAGCGTTCCTATGGCTACACCTTC.